This entry describes one T cell receptor beta chain. This sample is drawn from a study of CD8 T cells in Susac syndrome. The multiple sclerosis control group consisted of treatment-naive patients whose relapsing-remitting disease, which was either stable or active, fulfilled revised McDonald criteria. It was negative isolation that provided the CD8+ and CD4+ T cells, whereas TEMRA cells were enriched by FACS. An amount of RNA that ranged from about 0.45 to 1 ug was reverse transcribed with random hexamers. TCRdb itself ran the immunoSEQ multiplex PCR reads through MiXCR, one entry per CDR3 protein. This table has about 300,000 distinct CDR3 sequences, around 92% appearing once. The CDR3 extends over 16 amino acids. Germline CDR1 is LGHNT and CDR2 is FRNRAP. J was trimmed by 3 bases and V by 6 bases; bases with no gene match: 8.

The sequenced sample consisted of CD4+ T cells from PBMCs. This receptor was taken from a human donor with multiple sclerosis. The V gene is TRBV12-5, the J gene TRBJ2-1, with TRBD2 matching 10 bases. Here the CDR3 reads CASGPGLAPVYNEQFF. As DNA, the CDR3 is TGTGCTAGTGGACCGGGACTAGCGCCTGTCTACAATGAGCAGTTCTTC.